The T cell receptor (beta chain) under discussion was sequenced for a study of T-cell reconstitution after alpha-beta-depleted transplantation in children. V shed 7 bases and J shed 0 bases, with 13 bases lying between them. CDR1 and CDR2 from the germline V gene are MDHEN and SYDVKM. The length of the CDR3 is 16 residues. TCRbeta library construction was performed incorporating unique molecular identifiers. From the PCR reads, TCRdb called clonotypes with MiXCR, one entry per CDR3 protein. Found here are 350,000 to 450,000 distinct CDR3 sequences, about an eighth of them singletons; the top ten hold about 4%.

J is TRBJ2-6 and V is TRBV28; D unclear. The receptor comes from a human donor who donated a stem cell graft to a child with Fanconi anemia. The specimen was PBMCs, collected from the stem cell graft. The CDR3 is CASKVHGSSGANVLTF. CDR3 sequence (DNA): TGTGCCAGCAAAGTTCACGGAAGCTCTGGGGCCAACGTCCTGACTTTC.